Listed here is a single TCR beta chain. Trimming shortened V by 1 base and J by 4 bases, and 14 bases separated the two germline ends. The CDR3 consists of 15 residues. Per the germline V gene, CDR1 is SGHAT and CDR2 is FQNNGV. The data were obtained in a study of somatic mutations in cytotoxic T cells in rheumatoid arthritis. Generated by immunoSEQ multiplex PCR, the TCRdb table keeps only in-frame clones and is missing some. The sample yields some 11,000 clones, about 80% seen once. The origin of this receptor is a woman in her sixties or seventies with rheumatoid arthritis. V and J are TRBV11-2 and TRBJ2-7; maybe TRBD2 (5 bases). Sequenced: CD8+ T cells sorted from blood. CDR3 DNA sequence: TGTGCCAGCAGCTTAGCGAGGGCCCCCACTTACGAGCAGTACTTC. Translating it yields CASSLARAPTYEQYF.